This section outlines one T cell receptor beta chain sequence together with its context. The antigen is undetermined. Treatment of patients with chemo-refractory metastatic non-small-cell lung cancer consisted of focal radiation plus CTLA-4 blockade with ipilimumab. The record originates from a study of radiotherapy plus CTLA-4 blockade in lung cancer. Study as a whole: The study recorded objective responses in around 18% of patients and disease control in under 35%. Overall study findings and caveats: Expansion of tumor-derived TCR clones was observed in blood after radiotherapy plus ipilimumab. Best predicting response, reportedly, were early blood T cell clone dynamics, with interferon-beta.

This CDR3 is built from 15 residues. CDR1 and CDR2 (germline): MNHEY, SMNVEV (reference sequence). V lost 3 bases to trimming and J lost 5 bases; unmatched junction nucleotides: 4. TCRdb's copy holds only in-frame clones and misses some; the assay was immunoSEQ multiplex PCR. The table has about 51,000 clones, about four fifths seen once. Sequencing used peripheral blood, obtained from a patient treated with radiotherapy plus ipilimumab. This chain links TRBV27 with TRBJ1-4; 9 nucleotides match TRBD1. This receptor was taken from a human donor with non-small cell lung cancer who had a complete response to radiotherapy plus ipilimumab. The CDR3 DNA follows: TGTGCCAGCAGTTTTTACGGGACAGGGAATGAAAAACTGTTTTTT. Residues: CASSFYGTGNEKLFF.